These 14 T cell receptor beta chains were sequenced from one sample in a study of monozygotic twins with inflammatory bowel disease. With the 5' RACE reads reprocessed, TCRdb shows one record per CDR3 protein and no DNA. Here the sample table reports fewer than 450,000 distinct CDR3 sequences. The specimen was blood. Receptors originate from a human donor with ulcerative colitis or Crohn's disease, or a healthy co-twin of an affected twin (not recorded which).

The rearrangement links TRBV11-2 to TRBJ2-3; TCRdb reports TRBD1, a call that lacks DNA to check it against. There are 18 residues in the CDR3. From germline, CDR1 is SGHAT and CDR2 FQNNGV. CDR3 in amino acids: CASSLNPGAGGFVDTQYF.

The V gene is TRBV7-6, the J gene TRBJ2-3. The CDR3 runs to 15 residues. Germline loops: CDR1 SGHVS, CDR2 FNYEAQ. The CDR3 loop is CASSLEVATPETQYF.

CDR3: CASSLDPTGVYEQYF. This chain links TRBV5-1 with TRBJ2-7; TCRdb's D gene call, TRBD1, goes unchecked for lack of DNA. The CDR3 is 15 amino acids. Germline V gene lookup returns CDR1 SGHRS and CDR2 YFSETQ. The variable domain in full, completed from reference TRBV5-1 and TRBJ2-7, reads KAGVTQTPRYLIKTRGQQVTLSCSPISGHRSVSWYQQTPGQGLQFLFEYFSETQRNKGNFPGRFSGRQFSNSRSEMNVSTLELGDSALYLCASSLDPTGVYEQYFGPGTRLTVT.

The genes are TRBV12-3 or TRBV12-4 and TRBJ2-1; TCRdb picks TRBD1, but there is no DNA to check that call. The CDR3 is 14 amino acids. CDR3 sequence: CASTLTGSYNEQFF.

The chain recombines TRBV11-2 with TRBJ2-1; TCRdb's D call, TRBD2, is unchecked because there is no DNA. There are 19 residues in the CDR3. CDR1 is SGHAT, CDR2 FQNNGV, per germline. CDR3 protein: CASSLGLAGGRPSYNEQFF.

The genes are TRBV6-5 and TRBJ2-1. CDR3 length equals 17 residues. Germline loops: CDR1 MNHEY, CDR2 SVGAGI. CDR3 sequence reads: CASSYSSSGGSYNEQFF.

The V call is TRBV7-2, the J call TRBJ1-5. Germline CDR1 and CDR2: SGHTA and FQGNSA. CDR3 size: 15 residues. The CDR3 sequence: CASSLVIQNNQPQHF.

V usage is TRBV5-1 and J usage is TRBJ2-7. This CDR3 has 14 residues. CDR1 SGHRS and CDR2 YFSETQ come from the germline V gene. CDR3 sequence reads: CASHEQTDYYEQYF.

The gene calls are TRBV7-3 and TRBJ2-7. Germline CDR1 SGHTA, CDR2 FQGTGA. The CDR3 runs to 12 residues. CDR3 residues: CASSLRTYEQYF.

The rearrangement joins TRBV5-1 to TRBJ2-3; TCRdb's assignment of TRBD1 cannot be checked, as there is no DNA. Germline V lookup: CDR1 SGHRS, CDR2 YFSETQ. CDR3 length: 14 amino acids. The CDR3 loop is CATWTGYGTDTQYF.

This sequence joins TRBV4-1 and TRBJ1-1. The CDR3 is 14 amino acids. Germline loops: CDR1 MGHRA, CDR2 YSYEKL. The CDR3 loop reads CASSPREGYTEAFF.

V is TRBV6-2 or TRBV6-3 and J is TRBJ2-5; TCRdb indicates TRBD1, and absent DNA this call remains unverified. Germline V lookup: CDR1 MNHEY, CDR2 SVGEGT. This CDR3 has 16 residues. CDR3 amino acids: CASSYPNEGAGETQYF.

The chain is built from TRBV5-1 and TRBJ2-2; TCRdb's assignment of TRBD1 cannot be checked, as there is no DNA. This CDR3 is 15 amino acids long. Germline CDR1 is SGHRS and CDR2 is YFSETQ. The CDR3 protein is CASSLGAGGTGELFF. Supplemented by reference TRBV5-1 and TRBJ2-2, the full variable domain reads KAGVTQTPRYLIKTRGQQVTLSCSPISGHRSVSWYQQTPGQGLQFLFEYFSETQRNKGNFPGRFSGRQFSNSRSEMNVSTLELGDSALYLCASSLGAGGTGELFFGEGSRLTVL.

This chain connects TRBV7-9 to TRBJ1-5; TCRdb designates TRBD1, a call that cannot be tested without DNA. CDR1 and CDR2 (germline): SEHNR, FQNEAQ (reference sequence). This CDR3 region has 14 residues. CDR3 sequence: CASSAGVGNQPQHF.